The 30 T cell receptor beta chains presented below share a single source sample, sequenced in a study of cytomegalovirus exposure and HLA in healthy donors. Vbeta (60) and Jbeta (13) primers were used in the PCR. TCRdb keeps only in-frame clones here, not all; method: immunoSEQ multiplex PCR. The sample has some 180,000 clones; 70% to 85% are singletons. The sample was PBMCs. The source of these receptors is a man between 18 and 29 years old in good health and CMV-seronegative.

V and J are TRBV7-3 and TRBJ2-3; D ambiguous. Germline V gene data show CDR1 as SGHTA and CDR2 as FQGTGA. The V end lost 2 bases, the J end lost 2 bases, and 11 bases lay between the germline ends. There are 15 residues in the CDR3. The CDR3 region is CASSLSGTFTDTQYF. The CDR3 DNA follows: TGTGCCAGCAGCTTATCCGGTACCTTCACAGATACGCAGTATTTT.

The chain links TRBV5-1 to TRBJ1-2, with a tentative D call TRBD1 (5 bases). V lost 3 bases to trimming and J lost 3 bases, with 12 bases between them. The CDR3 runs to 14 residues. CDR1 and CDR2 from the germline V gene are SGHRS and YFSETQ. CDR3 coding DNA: TGCGCCAGCAGCTCGCGGGGCGAAGACTATGGCTACACCTTC. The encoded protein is CASSSRGEDYGYTF.

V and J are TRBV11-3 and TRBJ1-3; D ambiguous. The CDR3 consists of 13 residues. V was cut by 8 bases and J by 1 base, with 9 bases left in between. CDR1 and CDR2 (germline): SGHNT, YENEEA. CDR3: CASAGGSGNTIYF. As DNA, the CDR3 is TGTGCCAGCGCCGGAGGTTCTGGAAACACCATATATTTT.

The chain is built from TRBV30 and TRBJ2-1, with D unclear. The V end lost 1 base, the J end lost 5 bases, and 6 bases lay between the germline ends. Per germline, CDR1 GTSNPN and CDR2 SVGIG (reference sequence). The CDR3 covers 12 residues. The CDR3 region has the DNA TGTGCCTGGAGTGCCAGGAACAATGAGCAGTTCTTC. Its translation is CAWSARNNEQFF.

Here the CDR3 DNA reads TGTGCCACCCGTTCGCCTCGCTACGAGCAGTACTTC. This gives the protein CATRSPRYEQYF. J is TRBJ2-5 and V is TRBV6-5; D remains unclear. The assigned J gene may be wrong: the sequence end matches TRBJ2-7 better. This CDR3 comprises 12 residues. Germline values: CDR1 MNHEY, CDR2 SVGAGI.

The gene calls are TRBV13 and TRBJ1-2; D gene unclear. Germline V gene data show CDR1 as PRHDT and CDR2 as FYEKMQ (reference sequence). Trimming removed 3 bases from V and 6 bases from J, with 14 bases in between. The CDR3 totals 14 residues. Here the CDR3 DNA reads TGTGCCAGCAGCTTGTCGGCTGGGCCTCATGGCTACACCTTC. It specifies CASSLSAGPHGYTF.

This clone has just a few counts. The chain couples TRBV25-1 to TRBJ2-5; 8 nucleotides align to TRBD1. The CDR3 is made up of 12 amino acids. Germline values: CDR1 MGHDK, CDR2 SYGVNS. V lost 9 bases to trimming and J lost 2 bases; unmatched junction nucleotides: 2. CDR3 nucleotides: TGTGCCAGTAGACAGGGGCAAGAGACCCAGTACTTC. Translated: CASRQGQETQYF. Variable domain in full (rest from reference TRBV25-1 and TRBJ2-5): EADIYQTPRYLVIGTGKKITLECSQTMGHDKMYWYQQDPGMELHLIHYSYGVNSTEKGDLSSESTVSRIRTEHFPLTLESARPSHTSQYLCASRQGQETQYFGPGTRLLVL.

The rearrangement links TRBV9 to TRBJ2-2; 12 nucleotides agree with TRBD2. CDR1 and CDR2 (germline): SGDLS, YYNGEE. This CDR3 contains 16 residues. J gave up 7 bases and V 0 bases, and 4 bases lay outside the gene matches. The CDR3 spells CASSVEASGRVGELFF. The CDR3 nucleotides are TGTGCCAGCAGCGTAGAGGCTAGCGGGAGGGTCGGGGAGCTGTTTTTT.

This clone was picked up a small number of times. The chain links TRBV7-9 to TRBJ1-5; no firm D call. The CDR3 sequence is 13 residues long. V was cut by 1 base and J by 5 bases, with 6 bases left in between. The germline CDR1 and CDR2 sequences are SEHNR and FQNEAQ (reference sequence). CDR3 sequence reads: CASSLGRDQPQHF. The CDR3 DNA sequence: TGTGCCAGCAGCTTAGGTCGTGATCAGCCCCAGCATTTT.

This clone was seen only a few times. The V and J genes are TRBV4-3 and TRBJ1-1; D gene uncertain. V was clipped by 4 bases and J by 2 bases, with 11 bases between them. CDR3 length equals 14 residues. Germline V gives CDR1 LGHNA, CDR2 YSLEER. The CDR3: CASSLHPVNTEAFF. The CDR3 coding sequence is TGCGCCAGCAGCCTCCACCCAGTCAACACTGAAGCTTTCTTT.

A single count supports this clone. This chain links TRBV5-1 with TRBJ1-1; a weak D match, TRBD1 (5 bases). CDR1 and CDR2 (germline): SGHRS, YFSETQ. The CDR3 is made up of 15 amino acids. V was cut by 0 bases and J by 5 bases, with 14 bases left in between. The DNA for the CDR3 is TGCGCCAGCAGCTTGGCGGTCGTGGGGGGGACTGAAGCTTTCTTT. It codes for CASSLAVVGGTEAFF.

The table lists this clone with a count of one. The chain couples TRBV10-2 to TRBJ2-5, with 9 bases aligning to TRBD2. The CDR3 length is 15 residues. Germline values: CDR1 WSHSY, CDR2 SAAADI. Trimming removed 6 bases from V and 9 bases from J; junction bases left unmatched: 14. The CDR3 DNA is TGCGCCAGCAGAGTAGCGGGGGCCCTCTCTGGGGCCCAGTACTTC. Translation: CASRVAGALSGAQYF.

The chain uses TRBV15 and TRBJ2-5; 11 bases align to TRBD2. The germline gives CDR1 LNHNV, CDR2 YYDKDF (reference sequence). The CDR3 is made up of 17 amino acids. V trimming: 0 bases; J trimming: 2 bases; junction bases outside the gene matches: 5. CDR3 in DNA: TGTGCCACCAGCAGAGATCGGGGGACTAGCGGACAAGAGACCCAGTACTTC. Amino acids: CATSRDRGTSGQETQYF.

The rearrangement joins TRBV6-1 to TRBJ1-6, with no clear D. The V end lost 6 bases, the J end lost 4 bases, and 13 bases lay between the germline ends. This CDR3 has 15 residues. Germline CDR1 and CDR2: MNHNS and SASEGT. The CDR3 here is CASRPPGSYNSPLHF. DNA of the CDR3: TGTGCCAGCAGGCCCCCCGGTTCTTATAATTCACCCCTCCACTTT.

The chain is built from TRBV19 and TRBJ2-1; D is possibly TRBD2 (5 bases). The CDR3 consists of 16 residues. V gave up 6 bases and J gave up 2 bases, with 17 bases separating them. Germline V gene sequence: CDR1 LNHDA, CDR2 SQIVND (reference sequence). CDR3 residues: CASRRAGNRAYNEQFF. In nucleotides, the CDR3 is TGTGCCAGTAGGAGGGCGGGCAACCGAGCCTACAATGAGCAGTTCTTC.

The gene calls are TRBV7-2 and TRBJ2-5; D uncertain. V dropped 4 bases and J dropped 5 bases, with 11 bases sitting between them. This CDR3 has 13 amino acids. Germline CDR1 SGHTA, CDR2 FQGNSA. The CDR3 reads CASSSSSRETQYF. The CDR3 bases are TGTGCCAGCAGCTCCTCATCCAGGGAGACCCAGTACTTC.

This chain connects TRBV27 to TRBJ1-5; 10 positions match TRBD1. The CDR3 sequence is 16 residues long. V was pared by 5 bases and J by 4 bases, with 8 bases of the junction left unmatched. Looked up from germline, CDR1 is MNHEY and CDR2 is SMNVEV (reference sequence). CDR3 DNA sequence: TGTGCCAGCAGTCTAGGGACAGGGGTTGGGAATCAGCCCCAGCATTTT. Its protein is CASSLGTGVGNQPQHF.

CDR3 sequence reads: CASSSQTRGDTQYF. The CDR3 DNA reads as TGCGCCAGCAGCTCACAGACCCGGGGGGATACGCAGTATTTT. V and J are TRBV5-1 and TRBJ2-3; D may be TRBD2 (6 bases). Trimming shortened V by 3 bases and J by 6 bases, and 14 bases separated the two germline ends. Germline V gene data show CDR1 as SGHRS and CDR2 as YFSETQ. The length of the CDR3 is 14 residues.

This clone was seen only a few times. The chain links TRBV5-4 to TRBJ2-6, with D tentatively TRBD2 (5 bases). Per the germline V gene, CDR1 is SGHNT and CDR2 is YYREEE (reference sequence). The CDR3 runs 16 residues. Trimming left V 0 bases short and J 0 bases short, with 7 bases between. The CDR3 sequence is CASSLGGSSGANVLTF. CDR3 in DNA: TGTGCCAGCAGCTTGGGCGGGTCCTCTGGGGCCAACGTCCTGACTTTC. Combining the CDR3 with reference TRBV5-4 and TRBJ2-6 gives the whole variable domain ETGVTQSPTHLIKTRGQQVTLRCSSQSGHNTVSWYQQALGQGPQFIFQYYREEENGRGNFPPRFSGLQFPNYSSELNVNALELDDSALYLCASSLGGSSGANVLTFGAGSRLTVL.

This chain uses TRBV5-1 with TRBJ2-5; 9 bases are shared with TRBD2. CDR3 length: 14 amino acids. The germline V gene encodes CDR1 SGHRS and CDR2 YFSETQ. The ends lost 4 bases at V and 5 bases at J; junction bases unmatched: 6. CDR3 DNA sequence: TGCGCCAGCAGCACCGGGACTAGCCGGGAGACCCAGTACTTC. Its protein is CASSTGTSRETQYF.

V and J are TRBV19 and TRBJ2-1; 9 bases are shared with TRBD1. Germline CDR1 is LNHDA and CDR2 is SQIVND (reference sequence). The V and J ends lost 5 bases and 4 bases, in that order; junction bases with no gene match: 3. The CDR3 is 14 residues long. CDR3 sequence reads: CASSRDRVYNEQFF. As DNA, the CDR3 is TGTGCCAGTAGTCGGGACAGGGTTTACAATGAGCAGTTCTTC.

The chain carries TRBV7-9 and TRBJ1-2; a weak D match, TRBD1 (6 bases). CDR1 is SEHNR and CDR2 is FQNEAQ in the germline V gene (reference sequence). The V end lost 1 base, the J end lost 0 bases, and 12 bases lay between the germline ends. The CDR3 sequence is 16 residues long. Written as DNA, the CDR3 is TGTGCCAGCAGCTTAGACCCCGGGGGGCCTAACTATGGCTACACCTTC. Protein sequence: CASSLDPGGPNYGYTF.

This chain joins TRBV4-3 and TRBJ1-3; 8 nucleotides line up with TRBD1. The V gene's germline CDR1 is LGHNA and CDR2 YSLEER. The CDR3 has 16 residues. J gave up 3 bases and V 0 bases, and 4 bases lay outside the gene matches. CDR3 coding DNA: TGCGCCAGCAGCCAAGATCTTGGGACAGGTGGAAACACCATATATTTT. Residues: CASSQDLGTGGNTIYF.

The CDR3 DNA is TGTGCCAGCAGCCGAAGACAGGGTAAGGGGTATGGTAATGAAGCTTTCTTT. It is translated as CASSRRQGKGYGNEAFF. The V and J genes are TRBV7-2 and TRBJ1-1; 7 positions match TRBD1. Germline values: CDR1 SGHTA, CDR2 FQGNSA. The CDR3 consists of 17 residues. The trim removed 5 bases at V and 7 bases at J, leaving 19 bases unmatched. The full variable domain, rest sourced from reference TRBV7-2 and TRBJ1-1, is GAGVSQSPSNKVTEKGKDVELRCDPISGHTALYWYRQSLGQGLEFLIYFQGNSAPDKSGLPSDRFSAERTGGSVSTLTIQRTQQEDSAVYLCASSRRQGKGYGNEAFFGQGTRLTVV.

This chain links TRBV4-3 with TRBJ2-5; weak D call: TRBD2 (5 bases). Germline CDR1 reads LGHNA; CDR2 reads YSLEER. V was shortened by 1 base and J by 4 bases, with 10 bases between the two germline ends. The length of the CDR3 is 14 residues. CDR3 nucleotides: TGCGCCAGCAGCCAAGCGGGGTGGCCAGAGACCCAGTACTTC. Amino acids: CASSQAGWPETQYF.

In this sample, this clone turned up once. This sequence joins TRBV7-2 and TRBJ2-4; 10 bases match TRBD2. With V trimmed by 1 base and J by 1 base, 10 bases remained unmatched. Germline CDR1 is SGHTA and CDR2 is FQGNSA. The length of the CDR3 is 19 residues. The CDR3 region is CASSLDGAGGPSAKNIQYF. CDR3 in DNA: TGTGCCAGCAGCTTAGACGGAGCGGGGGGGCCCTCGGCCAAAAACATTCAGTACTTC.

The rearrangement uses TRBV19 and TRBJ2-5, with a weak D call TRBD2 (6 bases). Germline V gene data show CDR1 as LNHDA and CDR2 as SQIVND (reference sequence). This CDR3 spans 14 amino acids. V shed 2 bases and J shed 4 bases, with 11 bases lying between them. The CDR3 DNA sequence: TGTGCCAGTAGTATAAGTTGGGGAGGAGAGACCCAGTACTTC. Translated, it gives CASSISWGGETQYF.

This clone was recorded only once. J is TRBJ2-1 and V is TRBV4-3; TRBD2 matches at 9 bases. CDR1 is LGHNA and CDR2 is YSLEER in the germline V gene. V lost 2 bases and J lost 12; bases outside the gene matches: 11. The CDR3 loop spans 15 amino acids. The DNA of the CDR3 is TGCGCCAGCAGCCAACGGGCGGGGGGGCCTGAGGTGCAGTTCTTC. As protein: CASSQRAGGPEVQFF.

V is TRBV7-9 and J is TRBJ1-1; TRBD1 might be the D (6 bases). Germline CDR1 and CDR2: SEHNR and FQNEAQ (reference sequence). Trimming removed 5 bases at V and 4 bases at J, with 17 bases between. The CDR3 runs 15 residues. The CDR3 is CASSPITGLGTEAFF. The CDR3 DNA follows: TGTGCCAGCAGCCCGATTACAGGGCTCGGCACTGAAGCTTTCTTT.

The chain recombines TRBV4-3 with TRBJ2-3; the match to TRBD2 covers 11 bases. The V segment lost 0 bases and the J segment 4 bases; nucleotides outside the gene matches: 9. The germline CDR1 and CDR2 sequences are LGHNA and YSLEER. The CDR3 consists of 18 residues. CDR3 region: CASSQDGLAGGRADTQYF. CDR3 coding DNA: TGCGCCAGCAGCCAAGATGGTCTAGCGGGGGGACGGGCAGATACGCAGTATTTT.